Following are 16 T cell receptor beta chains from one sample sequenced in a study of T cell changes during pregnancy in multiple sclerosis. The protocol was immunoSEQ multiplex PCR, while the TCRdb copy is restricted to in-frame clones and leaves out a portion. Here the sample spans around 33,000 clones, under 95% being singletons. The source material was peripheral blood, sampled in the third trimester of pregnancy. The receptors stem from a female donor in good health, enrolled as a control in a pregnancy study.

This clone came up a few times. The chain joins TRBV19 to TRBJ2-5; the match to TRBD2 covers 9 bases. This CDR3 has 13 amino acids. J was trimmed by 2 bases and V by 5 bases; bases with no gene match: 0. Germline-derived CDR1 and CDR2 are LNHDA and SQIVND (reference sequence). CDR3 protein: CASSAGGQETQYF. As DNA, the CDR3 is TGTGCCAGTAGTGCGGGAGGGCAAGAGACCCAGTACTTC. The full variable domain, with the rest looked up from reference TRBV19 and TRBJ2-5, is DGGITQSPKYLFRKEGQNVTLSCEQNLNHDAMYWYRQDPGQGLRLIYYSQIVNDFQKGDIAEGYSVSREKKESFPLTVTSAQKNPTAFYLCASSAGGQETQYFGPGTRLLVL.

The chain couples TRBV6-1 to TRBJ1-4, with TRBD1 identical over 9 bases. Trimming at V came to 6 bases and at J to 8 bases, leaving 10 bases not matched to a gene. Germline V CDR1 and CDR2: MNHNS, SASEGT. The CDR3 consists of 15 residues. The CDR3 DNA reads TGTGCCAGCAGCCCAACGACAGGGGGAGGAGAAAAACTGTTTTTT. As protein: CASSPTTGGGEKLFF.

The chain employs TRBV27 and TRBJ2-2; 9 bases are shared with TRBD2. The junction had 7 bases not matched to a gene; V was cut back by 5 bases and J by 6 bases. The CDR3 loop spans 15 amino acids. Per the germline V gene, CDR1 is MNHEY and CDR2 is SMNVEV (reference sequence). This CDR3 is CASSRSGRPPGELFF. CDR3 coding DNA: TGTGCCAGCAGTAGGAGCGGGAGGCCCCCCGGGGAGCTGTTTTTT.

CDR3 bases: TGTGCCAGCAGTTTCGGGAAAGGAGGGTTCCAAGAGACCCAGTACTTC. It codes for CASSFGKGGFQETQYF. This chain uses TRBV28 with TRBJ2-5; D may be TRBD2 (6 bases). The CDR3 is made up of 16 amino acids. Germline CDR1 reads MDHEN; CDR2 reads SYDVKM. The germline V and J ends were trimmed by 3 bases and 1 base, with 15 bases remaining between them.

The chain combines TRBV25-1 with TRBJ2-3, with TRBD2 matching over 9 bases. CDR1 MGHDK and CDR2 SYGVNS come from the germline V gene. Trimming took 3 bases from V and 2 from J; bases not matched to a gene: 6. The CDR3 sequence is 16 residues long. The CDR3 spells CASSDPTSGFTDTQYF. CDR3 nucleotides: TGTGCCAGCAGTGACCCGACTAGCGGCTTCACAGATACGCAGTATTTT. Full variable domain (rest looked up from reference TRBV25-1 and TRBJ2-3): EADIYQTPRYLVIGTGKKITLECSQTMGHDKMYWYQQDPGMELHLIHYSYGVNSTEKGDLSSESTVSRIRTEHFPLTLESARPSHTSQYLCASSDPTSGFTDTQYFGPGTRLTVL.

This rearrangement joins TRBV27 to TRBJ2-3; TRBD1 matches 8 bases. The CDR3 is 14 residues long. The V segment lost 6 bases and the J segment 10 bases; nucleotides outside the gene matches: 12. The germline gives CDR1 MNHEY, CDR2 SMNVEV (reference sequence). CDR3 protein: CASSNGQGYYAQYF. The CDR3 nucleotides read TGTGCCAGCAGCAACGGACAGGGTTATTACGCGCAGTATTTT.

The chain carries TRBV6-5 and TRBJ2-7; TRBD2 matches at 7 bases. CDR1 is MNHEY, CDR2 SVGAGI, per germline. CDR3 size: 13 residues. J gave up 7 bases and V 2 bases, and 5 bases lay outside the gene matches. CDR3 residues: CASSYGSGGEQYF. In DNA form, the CDR3 reads TGTGCCAGCAGTTACGGCTCCGGGGGGGAGCAGTACTTC.

V usage is TRBV4-3 and J usage is TRBJ2-7, with a possible D match to TRBD2 (5 bases). Per the germline V gene, CDR1 is LGHNA and CDR2 is YSLEER. The CDR3 runs 15 residues. Trimming left V 1 base short and J 1 base short, with 11 bases between. CDR3 region: CASSQGRTESYEQYF. The CDR3 region has the DNA TGCGCCAGCAGCCAAGGGAGGACGGAGTCCTACGAGCAGTACTTC.

This rearrangement joins TRBV7-9 to TRBJ2-7; 9 bases match TRBD2. After removal of 4 bases from V and 5 bases from J, the junction contained 9 bases not matched to a gene. CDR1 is SEHNR and CDR2 is FQNEAQ in the germline V gene (reference sequence). The CDR3 is 15 amino acids. The CDR3, as DNA: TGTGCCAGCAGCTCCGTAAGCGGGAGGAGCAACGAGCAGTACTTC. Amino acids: CASSSVSGRSNEQYF.

The CDR3 reads CATSRGGGPPSGANVLTF. CDR3 in DNA: TGTGCCACCAGCAGAGGCGGAGGGCCTCCCTCTGGGGCCAACGTCCTGACTTTC. The rearrangement uses TRBV15 and TRBJ2-6; D possibly corresponds to TRBD2 (6 bases). V lost 1 base to trimming and J lost 0 bases, with 13 bases between them. The CDR3 length is 18 residues. Germline CDR1 is LNHNV and CDR2 is YYDKDF (reference sequence). The entire variable domain, with the rest obtained from reference TRBV15 and TRBJ2-6, is as follows: DAMVIQNPRYQVTQFGKPVTLSCSQTLNHNVMYWYQQKSSQAPKLLFHYYDKDFNNEADTPDNFQSRRPNTSFCFLDIRSPGLGDTAMYLCATSRGGGPPSGANVLTFGAGSRLTVL.

V usage is TRBV5-8 and J usage is TRBJ1-2, with unresolved D. Germline loops: CDR1 SGHTS, CDR2 YDEGEE. V lost 0 bases and J lost 2, with 8 bases in between. The CDR3 has 14 residues. This CDR3 reads CASSLESGNYGYTF. The CDR3 nucleotides are TGTGCCAGCAGCTTGGAGTCGGGAAACTATGGCTACACCTTC.

The chain is built from TRBV4-2 and TRBJ2-1, with TRBD2 as a possible D gene (5 bases). V was cut by 0 bases and J by 6 bases, with 21 bases left in between. Germline values: CDR1 LGHNA, CDR2 YNFKEQ. The CDR3 is made up of 18 amino acids. In nucleotides, the CDR3 is TGTGCCAGCAGCCAAGATCTGGAGGCCATACCCAGCCTCAATGAGCAGTTCTTC. Translation: CASSQDLEAIPSLNEQFF.

J is TRBJ1-3 and V is TRBV18; the match to TRBD1 covers 8 bases. CDR1 is KGHSH and CDR2 is LQKENI in the germline V gene. The CDR3 has 16 residues. Unmatched junction bases numbered 8, after V lost 3 bases and J lost 4 bases. The CDR3 DNA follows: TGTGCCAGCTCACCCGGACAGGGCAGAATAGGAAACACCATATATTTT. Translating gives CASSPGQGRIGNTIYF.

The J gene is TRBJ1-2, the V gene TRBV6-4; a weak D match, TRBD1 (5 bases). Looked up from germline, CDR1 is MRHNA and CDR2 is SNTAGT. This CDR3 has 14 amino acids. V lost 2 bases and J 8 bases, leaving 15 bases between the germline ends. CDR3 sequence reads: CASSDGAAMGGYTF. CDR3 sequence (DNA): TGTGCCAGCAGTGACGGGGCCGCGATGGGGGGCTACACCTTC.

The genes are TRBV5-1 and TRBJ2-5; maybe TRBD1 (5 bases). CDR3 length: 15 amino acids. With 2 bases removed from V and 0 bases from J, the gap between germline ends came to 11 bases. Germline CDR1 and CDR2: SGHRS and YFSETQ. The DNA for the CDR3 is TGCGCCAGCAGCTTAAGGGGCGCCAACCAAGAGACCCAGTACTTC. Protein sequence: CASSLRGANQETQYF.

This clone has just one count. This chain connects TRBV7-8 to TRBJ1-1; 7 nucleotides match TRBD1. CDR3 size: 15 residues. Germline trimming cut 1 base from V and 5 bases from J; bases unmatched to any gene: 7. Germline V gene sequence: CDR1 SGHVS, CDR2 FQNEAQ. CDR3 DNA sequence: TGTGCCAGCAGCTTAGGAGTTAGGGGGCAAACTGAAGCTTTCTTT. This gives the protein CASSLGVRGQTEAFF.